The 20 T cell receptor beta chains in this list originate from one sample, sequenced in a study of radiation and T cells in renal cell carcinoma. Stated time point: baseline pretreatment blood. Stated treatment: 15 Gy SBRT to primary tumor, nephrectomy 4 weeks later. This table comes from immunoSEQ multiplex PCR, and its TCRdb copy is limited to in-frame clones, with some not included. The sample lists about 130,000 clones; roughly four fifths were seen once. This material consisted of blood, taken from a patient whose treatment included radiotherapy and nephrectomy. These receptors came from a woman aged 60 to 75 with renal cell carcinoma.

The chain recombines TRBV2 with TRBJ2-5, with 10 nucleotides matching TRBD1. Germline loops: CDR1 SNHLY, CDR2 FYNNEI. The V segment lost 6 bases and the J segment 3 bases; nucleotides outside the gene matches: 7. The CDR3 is 15 amino acids. The DNA for the CDR3 is TGTGCCAGCAGCCGGGACAGGGGATCAGAAGAGACCCAGTACTTC. It translates to CASSRDRGSEETQYF.

The sample holds one count of this clone. V gene TRBV6-1 combines with J gene TRBJ2-3; tentatively, D is TRBD2 (5 bases). Germline V gene lookup returns CDR1 MNHNS and CDR2 SASEGT. The CDR3 length is 15 residues. The V end lost 4 bases, the J end lost 0 bases, and 11 bases lay between the germline ends. The CDR3 loop is CASSGLLSSTDTQYF. CDR3 DNA sequence: TGTGCCAGCAGTGGACTACTCTCTAGCACAGATACGCAGTATTTT.

In the case of this clone: Distinct nucleotide sequences in the sample also encode this CDR3. This sequence joins TRBV28 and TRBJ2-7; maybe TRBD2 (6 bases). The CDR3 sequence is 12 residues long. Between the trimmed V and J ends, which lost 2 bases and 4 bases, there was a span of 6 bases. Germline values: CDR1 MDHEN, CDR2 SYDVKM. CDR3 bases: TGTGCCAGCAGTTTACGGGGGTACGAGCAGTACTTC. This translates into CASSLRGYEQYF.

Of note for this clone: A junction boundary mismatches the germline segment, possibly from a read error. At the DNA level, this CDR3 is encoded by other sequences in the same sample as well. The chain has TRBV5-1 and TRBJ2-7, with 8 bases aligning to TRBD1. CDR3 size: 14 residues. Germline V gene sequence: CDR1 SGHRS, CDR2 YFSETQ. Written as DNA, the CDR3 is TGCGCCAGCAAGGACAGGGTTAACTCCTACGAACAGTACTTC. Residues: CASKDRVNSYEQYF.

The chain combines TRBV29-1 with TRBJ2-7; a possible D gene is TRBD1 (6 bases). In germline, CDR1 is SQVTM, CDR2 ANQGSEA. There are 13 residues in the CDR3. With 3 bases removed from V and 2 bases from J, the gap between germline ends came to 11 bases. CDR3 loop: CSVDGQGPYEQYF. The CDR3 nucleotides are TGCAGCGTTGATGGGCAGGGGCCCTACGAGCAGTACTTC.

This sequence joins TRBV5-6 and TRBJ2-7, with D hard to call. Per germline, CDR1 SGHDT and CDR2 YYEEEE. V was cut by 2 bases and J by 0 bases, with 9 bases left in between. This CDR3 spans 14 amino acids. The CDR3 DNA reads TGTGCCAGCAGCTTTTCCGGTTCCTCCTACGAGCAGTACTTC. Protein: CASSFSGSSYEQYF.

The chain recombines TRBV28 with TRBJ1-2, with TRBD1 matching over 9 bases. V shed 2 bases, J shed 4 bases, and the junction held 14 bases outside the gene matches. CDR3 length equals 18 residues. The germline V gene encodes CDR1 MDHEN and CDR2 SYDVKM. CDR3 in amino acids: CASSLPTLSDRGSYGYTF. CDR3 nucleotide sequence: TGTGCCAGCAGTTTACCGACACTTTCGGACAGGGGAAGCTATGGCTACACCTTC.

This clone appeared a few times. The chain couples TRBV4-2 to TRBJ1-1; D is perhaps TRBD1 (6 bases). The CDR3 consists of 16 residues. CDR1 is LGHNA, CDR2 YNFKEQ, per germline. V lost 6 bases and J lost 0, with 17 bases in between. Written as DNA, the CDR3 is TGTGCCAGCAGTCTAGGACAGCGCCCCTTGAACACTGAAGCTTTCTTT. Translating it yields CASSLGQRPLNTEAFF.

This clone was seen a single time. J is TRBJ1-6 and V is TRBV5-6, with a tentative D call TRBD1 (5 bases). CDR1 is SGHDT, CDR2 YYEEEE, per germline. The CDR3 sequence is 16 residues long. V was trimmed by 0 bases and J by 12 bases, leaving 19 bases between them. CDR3 sequence: CASSLASDLRGIPLHF. The CDR3 bases are TGTGCCAGCAGCTTGGCCTCGGACTTACGGGGGATACCCCTCCACTTT.

This chain links TRBV27 with TRBJ2-7; D ambiguous. This CDR3 contains 13 residues. V dropped 6 bases and J dropped 3 bases, with 12 bases sitting between them. The germline V gene has CDR1 MNHEY and CDR2 SMNVEV (reference sequence). The chain's CDR3 is CASSFGESYEQYF. Here the CDR3 DNA reads TGTGCCAGCAGCTTCGGTGAAAGCTACGAGCAGTACTTC.

This chain joins TRBV5-1 and TRBJ1-3; a weak D match, TRBD1 (5 bases). This CDR3 has 16 residues. CDR1 SGHRS and CDR2 YFSETQ come from the germline V gene. Trimming took 0 bases from V and 0 from J, leaving 10 bases between them. The CDR3 here is CASSLGPGPSGNTIYF. CDR3 in DNA: TGCGCCAGCAGCTTGGGTCCGGGACCCTCTGGAAACACCATATATTTT.

The V gene is TRBV5-1, the J gene TRBJ1-4; no firm D call. The length of the CDR3 is 14 residues. Per germline, CDR1 SGHRS and CDR2 YFSETQ. V was trimmed by 3 bases and J by 3 bases, leaving 9 bases between them. The CDR3 region has the DNA TGCGCCAGCAGCTCGATAGGGTCTAATGAAAAACTGTTTTTT. Translating gives CASSSIGSNEKLFF.

On this clone itself: One end of the junction fails to match germline, which may point to a read error. This sequence joins TRBV18 and TRBJ2-3; TRBD2 agrees at 8 bases. In germline, CDR1 is KGHSH, CDR2 LQKENI. There are 16 residues in the CDR3. CDR3 amino acids: CASPPGGERSTDTQYF. The CDR3 DNA reads TGTGCCAGCCCACCGGGGGGGGAACGAAGCACAGATACGCAGTATTTT. The whole variable domain, filled in from reference TRBV18 and TRBJ2-3, reads NAGVMQNPRHLVRRRGQEARLRCSPMKGHSHVYWYRQLPEEGLKFMVYLQKENIIDESGMPKERFSAEFPKEGPSILRIQQVVRGDSAAYFCASPPGGERSTDTQYFGPGTRLTVL.

This chain uses TRBV27 with TRBJ1-1, with D possibly matching TRBD1 (6 bases). Per germline, CDR1 MNHEY and CDR2 SMNVEV (reference sequence). V shed 3 bases and J shed 7 bases, with 15 bases lying between them. This CDR3 is 14 amino acids long. The CDR3 region has the DNA TGTGCCAGCAGTTTGGGAGGGGGGTGGAATGAAGCTTTCTTT. This codes for CASSLGGGWNEAFF.

This clone was recorded only once. The rearrangement links TRBV7-6 to TRBJ2-2; a possible D gene is TRBD2 (5 bases). The V gene's germline CDR1 is SGHVS and CDR2 FNYEAQ. Trimming removed 1 base at V and 9 bases at J, with 9 bases between. The CDR3 is made up of 13 amino acids. DNA of the CDR3: TGTGCCAGCAGCTTAGTAGGGAGCCGGGAGCTGTTTTTT. It encodes CASSLVGSRELFF.

V gene TRBV11-1 combines with J gene TRBJ1-3; 9 nucleotides match TRBD1. From germline, CDR1 is SGHAT and CDR2 FQDESV (reference sequence). The V gene end was trimmed by 4 bases and the J gene end by 2 bases; junction bases not matched to a gene: 6. The length of the CDR3 is 16 residues. This chain's CDR3 is CASSSGQGFPGNTIYF. Here the CDR3 DNA reads TGTGCCAGCAGCTCCGGACAGGGGTTTCCTGGAAACACCATATATTTT.

The chain's CDR3 is CASSSRTAVENTIYF. The CDR3 nucleotides read TGTGCCAGCAGCTCACGGACGGCTGTGGAAAACACCATATATTTT. V and J are TRBV5-4 and TRBJ1-3; D gene ambiguous. Per the germline V gene, CDR1 is SGHNT and CDR2 is YYREEE (reference sequence). This CDR3 contains 15 residues. Trimming shortened V by 3 bases and J by 6 bases, and 16 bases separated the two germline ends.

This chain links TRBV2 with TRBJ2-3; D unclear. Trimming removed 6 bases from V and 2 bases from J, with 9 bases in between. Per the germline V gene, CDR1 is SNHLY and CDR2 is FYNNEI. The CDR3 covers 13 residues. The CDR3 nucleotides are TGTGCCAGCAGGGTCCTCACCACAGATACGCAGTATTTT. Its protein is CASRVLTTDTQYF.

The rearrangement joins TRBV2 to TRBJ2-5; tentative D call: TRBD1 (7 bases). CDR3 size: 15 residues. V lost 10 bases and J 4 bases, leaving 22 bases between the germline ends. The germline gives CDR1 SNHLY, CDR2 FYNNEI. CDR3 loop: CATGGKGAIGETQYF. CDR3 nucleotides: TGTGCCACGGGCGGGAAGGGGGCAATAGGAGAGACCCAGTACTTC.

The genes are TRBV18 and TRBJ2-6; no clear D gene. The CDR3 totals 15 residues. The ends were cut back, 2 bases at V and 0 bases at J, with 5 bases in the middle. Per germline, CDR1 KGHSH and CDR2 LQKENI. CDR3 region: CASSPGLSGANVLTF. The CDR3 nucleotides read TGTGCCAGCTCACCAGGCCTCTCTGGGGCCAACGTCCTGACTTTC.